Each of the 25 T cell receptor beta chains below was sequenced from the same sample in a study of identical twins. MiXCR, run by TCRdb on the 5' RACE reads, gives a single entry per CDR3 protein. The table records about 660,000 distinct CDR3 sequences, 8% to 9% of them present only once. The same data also went into a second study, on yellow fever vaccine responses in identical twins.

Material for sequencing was PBMCs. These receptors were taken from a woman under 30 in good health.

The CDR3 here is CSAGDNTQETQYF. CDR3 bases: TGCAGTGCTGGGGACAATACACAAGAGACCCAGTACTTC. The chain combines TRBV20-1 with TRBJ2-5, with D tentatively TRBD1 (6 bases). The CDR3 covers 13 residues. The germline V gene encodes CDR1 DFQATT and CDR2 SNEGSKA (reference sequence). Trimming left V 5 bases short and J 2 bases short, with 12 bases between.

This rearrangement joins TRBV12-3 or TRBV12-4 to TRBJ2-3, with TRBD2 identical over 8 bases. Losses at the gene ends were 1 base for V and 2 bases for J; bases not matched to a gene: 8. CDR3 size: 17 residues. In nucleotides, the CDR3 is TGTGCCAGCAGTTTAGGCCGGGGAGCGGGGGTCACAGATACGCAGTATTTT. Its translation is CASSLGRGAGVTDTQYF.

The genes are TRBV11-2 and TRBJ2-6; the D is unclear. CDR1 and CDR2 from the germline V gene are SGHAT and FQNNGV. Deletions cut 0 bases from V and 1 base from J, with 10 bases between. The CDR3 is made up of 17 amino acids. The CDR3 region is CASSLDVQTSGANVLTF. The DNA for the CDR3 is TGTGCCAGCAGCTTAGATGTCCAGACGTCTGGGGCCAACGTCCTGACTTTC.

The chain links TRBV6-2 or TRBV6-3 to TRBJ2-3; TRBD2 is a possible D gene (6 bases). The CDR3 sequence is 17 residues long. The germline V and J ends were trimmed by 6 bases and 4 bases, with 23 bases remaining between them. Per the germline V gene, CDR1 is MNHEY and CDR2 is SVGEGT. The CDR3 reads CASRPLREWFVADTQYF. The CDR3 DNA reads TGTGCCAGCAGACCCCTTCGGGAGTGGTTCGTAGCAGATACGCAGTATTTT.

The rearrangement links TRBV28 to TRBJ2-3; 16 bases are shared with TRBD2. There are 17 residues in the CDR3. Germline-derived CDR1 and CDR2 are MDHEN and SYDVKM. The ends lost 6 bases at V and 4 bases at J; junction bases unmatched: 7. Written as DNA, the CDR3 is TGTGCCAGCAGGCGCTCCGGGACTAGCGGGAGGGCAGATACGCAGTATTTT. This translates into CASRRSGTSGRADTQYF. Full variable domain (missing parts from reference TRBV28 and TRBJ2-3): DVKVTQSSRYLVKRTGEKVFLECVQDMDHENMFWYRQDPGLGLRLIYFSYDVKMKEKGDIPEGYSVSREKKERFSLILESASTNQTSMYLCASRRSGTSGRADTQYFGPGTRLTVL.

This chain links TRBV7-9 with TRBJ1-2; 10 positions agree with TRBD1. This CDR3 contains 15 residues. Germline CDR1 is SEHNR and CDR2 is FQNEAQ (reference sequence). Trimming at V came to 5 bases and at J to 3 bases, leaving 6 bases not matched to a gene. The CDR3 DNA reads as TGTGCCAGCAGCCCACGGGGGACAGGGGACTATGGCTACACCTTC. Amino acid sequence: CASSPRGTGDYGYTF.

The chain couples TRBV2 to TRBJ1-2; D perhaps matches TRBD1 (5 bases). Trimming took 7 bases from V and 3 from J, leaving 21 bases between them. The CDR3 consists of 16 residues. The V gene's germline CDR1 is SNHLY and CDR2 FYNNEI. CDR3: CASTEQGPWPDYGYTF. The CDR3 DNA reads as TGTGCCAGCACCGAGCAGGGACCTTGGCCTGACTATGGCTACACCTTC.

The chain links TRBV7-9 to TRBJ2-1; 7 bases align to TRBD1. The CDR3 is made up of 16 amino acids. Germline V gene data show CDR1 as SEHNR and CDR2 as FQNEAQ (reference sequence). V lost 3 bases, J lost 3 bases, and 8 bases stayed unmatched. The CDR3, as DNA: TGTGCCAGCAGCTTTGAAGGGCCAGGGGGCTACAATGAGCAGTTCTTC. Translation: CASSFEGPGGYNEQFF.

This sequence joins TRBV5-1 and TRBJ2-7, with 11 bases fitting TRBD1. CDR1 SGHRS and CDR2 YFSETQ come from the germline V gene. Losses at the gene ends were 4 bases for V and 4 bases for J; bases not matched to a gene: 7. The CDR3 has 15 amino acids. The CDR3 region is CASSPRTGGRYEQYF. The CDR3 nucleotides are TGCGCCAGCAGCCCAAGGACAGGGGGCAGGTACGAGCAGTACTTC.

This clonotype was observed a handful of times. The chain uses TRBV10-3 and TRBJ1-1; a possible D gene is TRBD1 (5 bases). CDR1 and CDR2 (germline): ENHRY, SYGVKD. The CDR3 contains 15 residues. Trimming cost V 7 bases and J 0 bases, with 15 bases left between them. Written as DNA, the CDR3 is TGTGCCATCACCCCTGACAGACCTTTGAACACTGAAGCTTTCTTT. This sequence encodes CAITPDRPLNTEAFF.

This chain connects TRBV6-2 or TRBV6-3 to TRBJ2-3; D is ambiguous. This CDR3 region has 16 residues. V was clipped by 6 bases and J by 3 bases, with 19 bases between them. Germline loops: CDR1 MNHEY, CDR2 SVGEGT. CDR3 region: CASSRRTPQKTDTQYF. In DNA, the CDR3 is TGTGCCAGCAGCCGAAGAACCCCCCAGAAGACAGATACGCAGTATTTT.

The rearrangement joins TRBV29-1 to TRBJ2-7; TRBD1 agrees at 8 bases. The CDR3 runs to 14 residues. Germline loops: CDR1 SQVTM, CDR2 ANQGSEA. Trimming cost V 4 bases and J 3 bases; bases outside gene matches: 8. CDR3 protein: CSVGGGGQGYEQYF. The CDR3 region has the DNA TGCAGCGTTGGAGGCGGCGGACAGGGCTACGAGCAGTACTTC.

This clonotype has a count of ten or more. The chain combines TRBV5-1 with TRBJ1-4; D gene uncertain. CDR1 SGHRS and CDR2 YFSETQ come from the germline V gene. V was cut by 0 bases and J by 0 bases, with 6 bases left in between. This CDR3 spans 15 amino acids. CDR3 protein: CASSLDGATNEKLFF. CDR3 bases: TGCGCCAGCAGCTTGGACGGCGCAACTAATGAAAAACTGTTTTTT.

A few counts support this clonotype. CDR3 DNA: TGTGCCAGCAGGGAGGGGGCGACCGGGGAGCTGTTTTTT. Its translation is CASREGATGELFF. The chain carries TRBV6-2 or TRBV6-3 and TRBJ2-2, with a weak D call TRBD1 (7 bases). CDR1 is MNHEY and CDR2 is SVGEGT in the germline V gene. The V end lost 6 bases, the J end lost 5 bases, and 10 bases lay between the germline ends. This CDR3 comprises 13 residues.

This clonotype was seen only a few times. The chain couples TRBV11-2 to TRBJ2-7; unclear D gene. Germline loops: CDR1 SGHAT, CDR2 FQNNGV. This CDR3 has 14 residues. Trimming removed 5 bases from V and 0 bases from J, with 11 bases in between. CDR3 DNA: TGTGCCAGCAGCCTATGGACCGACTCCTACGAGCAGTACTTC. Translating it yields CASSLWTDSYEQYF.

A few counts support this clonotype. The chain employs TRBV6-1 and TRBJ2-7; perhaps TRBD1 as D (5 bases). The CDR3 loop spans 16 amino acids. Trimming shortened V by 6 bases and J by 0 bases, and 18 bases separated the two germline ends. Germline-derived CDR1 and CDR2 are MNHNS and SASEGT. CDR3: CASSQDETVFSYEQYF. The CDR3 nucleotides are TGTGCCAGCAGCCAAGACGAGACAGTTTTCTCCTACGAGCAGTACTTC.

This clonotype has ten or more counts. V usage is TRBV4-1 and J usage is TRBJ2-5; D is possibly TRBD2 (5 bases). The CDR3 loop spans 13 amino acids. Per germline, CDR1 MGHRA and CDR2 YSYEKL. V lost 6 bases and J lost 3, with 11 bases in between. The CDR3 spells CASRMGAEETQYF. The CDR3 DNA reads as TGCGCCAGCAGAATGGGAGCGGAAGAGACCCAGTACTTC.

The gene calls are TRBV20-1 and TRBJ2-2, with D perhaps assigned TRBD1 or TRBD2 (6 bases each). V was cut by 1 base and J by 2 bases, with 11 bases left in between. The CDR3 has 15 residues. Germline CDR1 DFQATT, CDR2 SNEGSKA (reference sequence). The CDR3 nucleotides read TGCAGTGCTAGAGTGGGGGGCCTAAACACCGGGGAGCTGTTTTTT. It yields the protein CSARVGGLNTGELFF.

This clonotype has ten or more counts. The rearrangement uses TRBV12-3 or TRBV12-4 and TRBJ2-7; maybe TRBD1 (6 bases). The CDR3 contains 12 residues. Deletions cut 5 bases from V and 5 bases from J, with 10 bases between. CDR3 in amino acids: CASSEQGHEQYF. The DNA for the CDR3 is TGTGCCAGCAGTGAACAGGGCCACGAGCAGTACTTC.

This clonotype was seen more than once but under ten times. The rearrangement uses TRBV7-9 and TRBJ2-2; the D call may be TRBD1 or TRBD2 (5 bases each). This CDR3 comprises 13 residues. CDR1 and CDR2 (germline): SEHNR, FQNEAQ (reference sequence). V shed 6 bases and J shed 6 bases, with 11 bases lying between them. The CDR3 reads CASSHRGSGELFF. Written as DNA, the CDR3 is TGTGCCAGCAGTCATCGGGGCTCCGGGGAGCTGTTTTTT.

This clonotype was counted at least ten times. This chain connects TRBV12-3 or TRBV12-4 to TRBJ2-7, with D perhaps TRBD2 (7 bases). Trimming left V 7 bases short and J 2 bases short, with 12 bases between. This CDR3 region has 13 residues. The CDR3 DNA sequence: TGTGCCAGCAAGCGGGACACTACCTACGAGCAGTACTTC. As protein: CASKRDTTYEQYF.

This clonotype has only a few counts. The J gene is TRBJ2-3, the V gene TRBV13; 8 bases line up with TRBD1. V lost 4 bases to trimming and J lost 3 bases; unmatched junction nucleotides: 9. Per germline, CDR1 PRHDT and CDR2 FYEKMQ (reference sequence). The CDR3 consists of 16 residues. For the CDR3, the DNA is TGTGCCAGCAGCTCAAGGACAGGGAAGGTAACAGATACGCAGTATTTT. Translated, it gives CASSSRTGKVTDTQYF.

The chain carries TRBV28 and TRBJ2-7; tentative D call: TRBD2 (6 bases). The ends were cut back, 2 bases at V and 2 bases at J, with 16 bases in the middle. Germline values: CDR1 MDHEN, CDR2 SYDVKM. The CDR3 sequence is 16 residues long. CDR3 DNA: TGTGCCAGCAGTTTAGCCTCCGGGACTGCAGCCTACGAGCAGTACTTC. Translated, it gives CASSLASGTAAYEQYF.

This clonotype was recorded at least ten times. The gene calls are TRBV24-1 and TRBJ1-2; D remains unclear. The CDR3 extends over 13 amino acids. V shed 3 bases and J shed 5 bases, with 9 bases lying between them. From germline, CDR1 is KGHDR and CDR2 SFDVKD. CDR3 protein: CATSDGPGYGYTF. The CDR3 nucleotides are TGTGCCACCAGTGATGGGCCAGGTTATGGCTACACCTTC.

The V and J genes are TRBV5-1 and TRBJ1-2; TRBD1 aligns across 8 bases. CDR1 is SGHRS, CDR2 YFSETQ, per germline. The CDR3 runs 16 residues. The junction had 9 bases not matched to a gene; V was cut back by 3 bases and J by 2 bases. This CDR3 reads CASSSSRQGRNYGYTF. DNA for the CDR3: TGCGCCAGCAGCTCTAGCCGACAGGGGAGGAACTATGGCTACACCTTC.